The rows below give T cell receptor beta chains drawn from one sample of a study of radiotherapy plus CTLA-4 blockade in lung cancer. Using immunoSEQ multiplex PCR, the repertoire was profiled, and TCRdb retains in-frame clones only, with some absent. The data contain roughly 66,000 clones, about 83% of them singletons. The sequencing here drew on peripheral blood, taken from a patient treated with radiotherapy plus ipilimumab. The receptors stem from a human donor with non-small cell lung cancer who had a partial response to radiotherapy plus ipilimumab. Both conserved end residues are part of each CDR3. The order of the fields is J gene, clone size, D gene, V gene, CDR3 DNA, CDR3 protein. D genes are given only for firm matches. Clone size is shown for a subset of rows, as once, few, many or a class of expanded clone.

J gene: TRBJ1-3; clone size: NA; D gene: TRBD1; V gene: TRBV2; CDR3 DNA: TGTGCCAGCAGTGAAGCGGGACAGGCATCTGGAAACACCATATATTTT; CDR3 protein: CASSEAGQASGNTIYF
J gene: TRBJ2-5; clone size: NA; D gene: NA; V gene: TRBV15; CDR3 DNA: TGTGCCAGCAGGGTCGGGGAGGCGTACCAAGAGACCCAGTACTTC; CDR3 protein: CASRVGEAYQETQYF
J gene: TRBJ2-4; clone size: NA; D gene: TRBD1; V gene: TRBV2; CDR3 DNA: TGTGCCAGCAGTGAGGGACAGGGGGCGCGAAACATTCAGTACTTC; CDR3 protein: CASSEGQGARNIQYF
J gene: TRBJ2-2; clone size: NA; D gene: NA; V gene: TRBV11-2; CDR3 DNA: TGTGCCAGCAGAGGAGGAATGAACACCGGGGAGCTGTTTTTT; CDR3 protein: CASRGGMNTGELFF
J gene: TRBJ2-3; clone size: few; D gene: TRBD2; V gene: TRBV7-3; CDR3 DNA: TGTGCCAGCAGCTCTGGGACTAGCGGGAGTCTAACAACAGATACGCAGTATTTT; CDR3 protein: CASSSGTSGSLTTDTQYF
J gene: TRBJ2-5; clone size: NA; D gene: TRBD2; V gene: TRBV2; CDR3 DNA: TGTGCCAGTTACTTAGCGGGAGGGCTAAAAGAGACCCAGTACTTC; CDR3 protein: CASYLAGGLKETQYF
J gene: TRBJ2-1; clone size: NA; D gene: TRBD2; V gene: TRBV2; CDR3 DNA: TGTGCCAGCAGTGAACGACCCCCCGGGACTAGGGGTGAGCAGTTCTTC; CDR3 protein: CASSERPPGTRGEQFF
J gene: TRBJ2-3; clone size: NA; D gene: NA; V gene: TRBV6-6; CDR3 DNA: TGTGCCAGCAACCATCTCGAGAGTACAGATACGCAGTATTTT; CDR3 protein: CASNHLESTDTQYF
J gene: TRBJ1-2; clone size: few; D gene: NA; V gene: TRBV7-8; CDR3 DNA: TGTGCCAGCAGCTTAGGGCAGATCTATGGCTACACCTTC; CDR3 protein: CASSLGQIYGYTF
J gene: TRBJ1-5; clone size: NA; D gene: NA; V gene: TRBV28; CDR3 DNA: TGTGCCACGGGGGGTGGGGGGAGTTATAGCAATCAGCCCCAGCATTTT; CDR3 protein: CATGGGGSYSNQPQHF
J gene: TRBJ2-7; clone size: NA; D gene: TRBD2; V gene: TRBV13; CDR3 DNA: TGTGCCAGCAGCTGGAAGGGACTAGCGGGAGCCGAGCAGTACTTC; CDR3 protein: CASSWKGLAGAEQYF
J gene: TRBJ2-4; clone size: NA; D gene: NA; V gene: TRBV23-1; CDR3 DNA: TGCGCCAGCAGTCAATCGATAAGGGGTGGAAGAAACATTCAGTACTTC; CDR3 protein: CASSQSIRGGRNIQYF
J gene: TRBJ1-2; clone size: NA; D gene: NA; V gene: TRBV13; CDR3 DNA: TGTGCCAGCAGAATGCGGGCAGGGGCGTTACGCGGCTATGGCTACACCTTC; CDR3 protein: CASRMRAGALRGYGYTF
J gene: TRBJ1-2; clone size: NA; D gene: NA; V gene: TRBV7-8; CDR3 DNA: TGTGCCAGCAGCTCAAGTGGGGGGGCTTATGGCTACACCTTC; CDR3 protein: CASSSSGGAYGYTF
J gene: TRBJ1-4; clone size: few; D gene: TRBD1; V gene: TRBV6-6; CDR3 DNA: TGTGCCAGCCGGACAGGGGGAAATGAAAAACTGTTTTTT; CDR3 protein: CASRTGGNEKLFF
J gene: TRBJ2-2; clone size: NA; D gene: TRBD2; V gene: TRBV5-1; CDR3 DNA: TGCGCCAGCAGCTCCTCTAGCGGGCCGAACACCGGGGAGCTGTTTTTT; CDR3 protein: CASSSSSGPNTGELFF
J gene: TRBJ2-1; clone size: few; D gene: TRBD1; V gene: TRBV4-1; CDR3 DNA: TGCGCCAGCAGCCAAGACTTAGGACAGGGCTACAATGAGCAGTTCTTC; CDR3 protein: CASSQDLGQGYNEQFF